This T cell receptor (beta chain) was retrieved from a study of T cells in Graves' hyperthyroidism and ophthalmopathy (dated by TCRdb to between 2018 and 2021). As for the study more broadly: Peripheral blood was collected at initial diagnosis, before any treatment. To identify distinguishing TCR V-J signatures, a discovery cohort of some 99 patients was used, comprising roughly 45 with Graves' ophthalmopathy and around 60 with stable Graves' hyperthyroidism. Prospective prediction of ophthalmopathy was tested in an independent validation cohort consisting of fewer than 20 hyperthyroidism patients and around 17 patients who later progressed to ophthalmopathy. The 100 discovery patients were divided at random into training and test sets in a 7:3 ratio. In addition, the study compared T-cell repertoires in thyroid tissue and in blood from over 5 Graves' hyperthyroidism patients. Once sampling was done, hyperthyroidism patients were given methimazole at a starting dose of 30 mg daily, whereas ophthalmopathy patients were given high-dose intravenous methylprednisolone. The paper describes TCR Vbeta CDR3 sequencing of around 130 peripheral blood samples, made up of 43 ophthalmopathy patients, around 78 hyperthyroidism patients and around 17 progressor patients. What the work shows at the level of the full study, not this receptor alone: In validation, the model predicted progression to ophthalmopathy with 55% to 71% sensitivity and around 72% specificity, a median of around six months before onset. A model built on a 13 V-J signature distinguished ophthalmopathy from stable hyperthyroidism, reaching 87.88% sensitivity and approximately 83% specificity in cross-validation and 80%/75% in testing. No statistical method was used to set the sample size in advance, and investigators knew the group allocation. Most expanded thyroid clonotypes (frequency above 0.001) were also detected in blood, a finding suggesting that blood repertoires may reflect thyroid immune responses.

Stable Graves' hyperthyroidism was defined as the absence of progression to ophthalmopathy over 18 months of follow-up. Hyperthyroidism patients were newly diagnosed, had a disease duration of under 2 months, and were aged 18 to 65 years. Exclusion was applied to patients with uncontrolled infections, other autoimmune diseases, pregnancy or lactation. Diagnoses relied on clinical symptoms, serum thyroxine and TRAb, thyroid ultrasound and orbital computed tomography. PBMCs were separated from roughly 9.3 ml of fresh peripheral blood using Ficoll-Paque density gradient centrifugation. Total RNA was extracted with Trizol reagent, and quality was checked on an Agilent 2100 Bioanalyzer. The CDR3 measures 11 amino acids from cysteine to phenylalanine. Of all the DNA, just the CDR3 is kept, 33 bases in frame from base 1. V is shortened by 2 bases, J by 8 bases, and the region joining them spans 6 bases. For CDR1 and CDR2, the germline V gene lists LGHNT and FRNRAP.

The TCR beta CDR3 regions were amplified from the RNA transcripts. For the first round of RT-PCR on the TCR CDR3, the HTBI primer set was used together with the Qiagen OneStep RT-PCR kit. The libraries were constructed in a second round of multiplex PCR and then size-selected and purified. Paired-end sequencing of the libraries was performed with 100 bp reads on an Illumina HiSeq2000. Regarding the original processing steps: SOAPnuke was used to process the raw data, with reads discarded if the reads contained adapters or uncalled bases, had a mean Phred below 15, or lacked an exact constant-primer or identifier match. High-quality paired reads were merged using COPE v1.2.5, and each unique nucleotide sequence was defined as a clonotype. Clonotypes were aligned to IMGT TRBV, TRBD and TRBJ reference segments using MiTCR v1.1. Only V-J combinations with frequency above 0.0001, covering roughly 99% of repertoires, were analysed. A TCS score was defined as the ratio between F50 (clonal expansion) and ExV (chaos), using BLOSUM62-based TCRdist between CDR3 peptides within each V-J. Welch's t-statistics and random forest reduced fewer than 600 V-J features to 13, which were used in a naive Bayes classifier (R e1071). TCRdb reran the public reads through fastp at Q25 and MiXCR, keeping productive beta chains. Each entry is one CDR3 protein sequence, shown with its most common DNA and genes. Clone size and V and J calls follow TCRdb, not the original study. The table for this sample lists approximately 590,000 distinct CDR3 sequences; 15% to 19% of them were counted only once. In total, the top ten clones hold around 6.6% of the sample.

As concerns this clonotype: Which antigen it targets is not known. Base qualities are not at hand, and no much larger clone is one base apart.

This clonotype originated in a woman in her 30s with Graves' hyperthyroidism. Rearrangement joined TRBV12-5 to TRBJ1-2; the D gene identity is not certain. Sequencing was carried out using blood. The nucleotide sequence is TGTGCTAGTGGTTTGTCTTGGGGCTACACCTTC. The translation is CASGLSWGYTF.